These T cell receptor beta chains were read from a single sample in a study of blood T cell repertoires in COVID-19. TCRdb keeps only in-frame clones here, not all; method: immunoSEQ multiplex PCR. The sample records hundreds of thousands of clones, around 89% being singletons. The sequencing sample was made of PBMCs or T cells enriched from blood (not recorded which). The origin of the receptors is a middle-aged man who had recovered from COVID-19. CDR3s include the opening cysteine and the closing phenylalanine or tryptophan. The D gene is left open where the match is weak. Only part of the rows carry a size: once, few, many, or a class if the clone is expanded.

>TRBV7-8|NA|NA|TRBJ2-2
CASSLFERPAATGELFF
TGTGCCAGCAGCTTGTTCGAGAGGCCTGCGGCCACCGGGGAGCTGTTTTTT
>TRBV5-8|NA|NA|TRBJ2-1
CASSWAQGSGALGEQFF
TGTGCCAGCAGCTGGGCACAGGGTTCAGGGGCTCTTGGGGAGCAGTTCTTC
>TRBV5-6|TRBD1|NA|TRBJ1-1
CASSLRQGVAEAFF
TGTGCCAGCAGCTTGAGGCAGGGGGTGGCTGAAGCTTTCTTT
>TRBV19|TRBD1|NA|TRBJ1-1
CASREDRGMNTEAFF
TGTGCCAGTAGAGAGGACAGGGGGATGAACACTGAAGCTTTCTTT
>TRBV4-3|NA|NA|TRBJ1-2
CASSQVEQNYGYTF
TGCGCCAGCAGCCAAGTGGAACAGAACTATGGCTACACCTTC
>TRBV5-1|TRBD2|NA|TRBJ2-2
CASSSKPAGGPDTGELFF
TGCGCCAGCAGCTCCAAACCCGCGGGGGGGCCGGACACCGGGGAGCTGTTTTTT
>TRBV4-3|TRBD1|NA|TRBJ2-1
CASSSDRGLDEQFF
TGCGCCAGCAGTTCGGACAGGGGGCTGGATGAGCAGTTCTTC
>TRBV11-1|NA|NA|TRBJ2-3
CASSFLTSTDTQYF
TGTGCCAGCAGCTTCCTAACTAGTACAGATACGCAGTATTTT
>TRBV7-6|NA|once|TRBJ2-2
CASSSPRPPSLSDTGELFF
TGTGCCAGCAGCTCCCCCCGTCCACCAAGCTTGTCTGACACCGGGGAGCTGTTTTTT
>TRBV9|NA|few|TRBJ1-6
CASSVVSDSPLHF
TGTGCCAGCAGCGTAGTTTCGGATTCACCCCTCCACTTT
>TRBV23-1|NA|NA|TRBJ1-4
CASSHPGANSTNEKLFF
TGCGCCAGCAGTCATCCAGGGGCGAACTCAACTAATGAAAAACTGTTTTTT
>TRBV19|NA|NA|TRBJ1-4
CASSIAEKLFF
TGTGCCAGTAGTATCGCGGAAAAACTGTTTTTT
>TRBV7-8|NA|NA|TRBJ1-6
CASREEVDNSPLHF
TGTGCCAGCAGAGAGGAGGTTGATAATTCACCCCTCCACTTT
>TRBV7-9|NA|NA|TRBJ1-2
CVTLQGGGYGYTF
TGTGTCACCCTACAGGGAGGGGGCTATGGCTACACCTTC
>TRBV19|NA|NA|TRBJ1-4
CASTQYITNEKLFF
TGTGCCAGTACGCAATACATTACTAATGAAAAACTGTTTTTT
>TRBV30|NA|NA|TRBJ1-1
CAWSADISRALGTEAFF
TGTGCCTGGAGTGCGGACATTTCCCGGGCCCTCGGGACTGAAGCTTTCTTT
>TRBV29-1|TRBD1|NA|TRBJ2-1
CSVGTGTGVYNEQFF
TGCAGCGTGGGAACCGGGACAGGAGTCTACAATGAGCAGTTCTTC
>TRBV5-4|TRBD2|NA|TRBJ2-2
CASSPRGGVFAGELFF
TGTGCCAGCAGCCCCCGTGGGGGGGTATTTGCCGGGGAGCTGTTTTTT
>TRBV11-2|NA|NA|TRBJ2-7
CASSFDRGEQYF
TGTGCCAGCAGCTTCGACCGAGGAGAGCAGTACTTC
>TRBV5-1|NA|NA|TRBJ2-1
CASSLATEPYNEQFF
TGCGCCAGCAGCTTGGCCACAGAGCCATACAATGAGCAGTTCTTC
>TRBV19|TRBD2|once|TRBJ2-3
CASTELAGGRGTQYF
TGTGCCAGTACCGAACTAGCGGGAGGGCGGGGGACGCAGTATTTT
>TRBV7-8|NA|NA|TRBJ1-4
CASSLARGANEKLFF
TGTGCCAGCAGCTTAGCTCGGGGGGCTAATGAAAAACTGTTTTTT